The 22 T cell receptor beta chains below all came from one sample that was sequenced in a study of siplizumab effects on memory and regulatory T cells. Method: immunoSEQ multiplex PCR; TCRdb's copy keeps in-frame clones and lacks some. The sample includes 26,000 or so clones, around 84% of them seen just once. Material for sequencing was memory CD4+ T cells sorted from blood. These receptors originate from a human donor in good health.

This clone was seen a single time. The J gene is TRBJ2-7, the V gene TRBV7-8, with 8 nucleotides matching TRBD2. After removal of 7 bases from V and 3 bases from J, the junction contained 11 bases not matched to a gene. The CDR3 runs to 15 residues. The germline V gene has CDR1 SGHVS and CDR2 FQNEAQ. The CDR3 sequence is CASIPGGAGIYEQYF. The CDR3 nucleotides read TGTGCCAGCATCCCGGGGGGGGCAGGGATCTACGAGCAGTACTTC. Supplemented by reference TRBV7-8 and TRBJ2-7, the full variable domain reads GAGVSQSPRYKVAKRGQDVALRCDPISGHVSLFWYQQALGQGPEFLTYFQNEAQLDKSGLPSDRFFAERPEGSVSTLKIQRTQQEDSAVYLCASIPGGAGIYEQYFGPGTRLTVT.

This chain uses TRBV5-4 with TRBJ2-2; 8 nucleotides match TRBD2. CDR1 and CDR2 (germline): SGHNT, YYREEE (reference sequence). The V and J ends lost 6 bases and 4 bases, in that order; junction bases with no gene match: 14. The CDR3 runs 17 residues. CDR3 bases: TGTGCCAGCAAAAGCCGAACCGGGAGGGGATTCACCGGGGAGCTGTTTTTT. It specifies CASKSRTGRGFTGELFF.

The chain recombines TRBV4-1 with TRBJ2-3; 10 positions agree with TRBD2. After removal of 0 bases from V and 6 bases from J, the junction contained 6 bases not matched to a gene. The CDR3 length is 16 residues. CDR1 is MGHRA and CDR2 is YSYEKL in the germline V gene. In DNA form, the CDR3 reads TGCGCCAGCAGCCAAGATGGGCTAGCGGGAGTTGATACGCAGTATTTT. It specifies CASSQDGLAGVDTQYF.

V and J are TRBV18 and TRBJ2-5; D may be TRBD1 or TRBD2 (5 bases each). The ends were cut back, 5 bases at V and 4 bases at J, with 14 bases in the middle. The CDR3 has 14 amino acids. The germline gives CDR1 KGHSH, CDR2 LQKENI. Here the CDR3 DNA reads TGTGCCAGCTCATATGGGGGAGCTGGAGAGACCCAGTACTTC. Translating gives CASSYGGAGETQYF. The full variable domain, in which reference TRBV18 and TRBJ2-5 provide the parts outside the CDR3, is NAGVMQNPRHLVRRRGQEARLRCSPMKGHSHVYWYRQLPEEGLKFMVYLQKENIIDESGMPKERFSAEFPKEGPSILRIQQVVRGDSAAYFCASSYGGAGETQYFGPGTRLLVL.

The chain's CDR3 is CASSPRPSALPYEQYF. CDR3 DNA sequence: TGTGCCAGCAGCCCTCGTCCCAGCGCTCTACCCTACGAGCAGTACTTC. The gene calls are TRBV13 and TRBJ2-7; D remains ambiguous. Germline assignment: CDR1 PRHDT and CDR2 FYEKMQ (reference sequence). This CDR3 region has 16 residues. Trimming took 5 bases from V and 2 from J, leaving 19 bases between them.

V and J are TRBV14 and TRBJ1-5; D gene uncertain. V lost 1 base to trimming and J lost 0 bases, with 7 bases between them. The CDR3 length is 15 residues. The germline gives CDR1 SGHDN, CDR2 FVKESK. The CDR3 is CASSQAGNSNQPQHF. The CDR3 DNA sequence: TGTGCCAGCAGCCAAGCTGGGAATAGCAATCAGCCCCAGCATTTT.

This clone has only one observation. The chain links TRBV7-3 to TRBJ2-1, with TRBD1 matching over 7 bases. The V gene end was trimmed by 5 bases and the J gene end by 6 bases; junction bases not matched to a gene: 7. CDR1 and CDR2 from the germline V gene are SGHTA and FQGTGA. The CDR3 sequence is 14 residues long. The CDR3 region is CASSRTGGSNEQFF. CDR3 nucleotide sequence: TGTGCCAGCAGCCGGACAGGTGGGAGCAATGAGCAGTTCTTC.

This chain joins TRBV19 and TRBJ2-4; D remains ambiguous. V was cut by 1 base and J by 8 bases, with 12 bases left in between. The CDR3 spans 14 residues. Germline V gives CDR1 LNHDA, CDR2 SQIVND (reference sequence). As DNA, the CDR3 is TGTGCCAGTAGTATAGCTGGCCCCAGAGACATTCAGTACTTC. Translated, it gives CASSIAGPRDIQYF.

This chain joins TRBV29-1 and TRBJ2-7; D not certain. CDR1 and CDR2 from the germline V gene are SQVTM and ANQGSEA. Trimming left V 2 bases short and J 7 bases short, with 12 bases between. The CDR3 runs 12 residues. The CDR3 nucleotides read TGCAGCGTTGAATCGGTACAGAGAGAGCAGTACTTC. It codes for CSVESVQREQYF.

As DNA, the CDR3 is TGTGCCGGGACAGGGAGTAACACTGAAGCTTTCTTT. Translation: CAGTGSNTEAFF. The chain employs TRBV30 and TRBJ1-1, with TRBD1 matching over 9 bases. Trimming took 8 bases from V and 2 from J; bases not matched to a gene: 3. Germline V gene lookup returns CDR1 GTSNPN and CDR2 SVGIG (reference sequence). This CDR3 region has 12 residues. The full variable domain, completed using reference TRBV30 and TRBJ1-1, is SQTIHQWPATLVQPVGSPLSLECTVEGTSNPNLYWYRQAAGRGLQLLFYSVGIGQISSEVPQNLSASRPQDRQFILSSKKLLLSDSGFYLCAGTGSNTEAFFGQGTRLTVV.

The chain combines TRBV25-1 with TRBJ2-7; no firm D call. This CDR3 is built from 11 residues. CDR1 is MGHDK and CDR2 is SYGVNS in the germline V gene. V dropped 4 bases and J dropped 7 bases, with 8 bases sitting between them. Here the CDR3 DNA reads TGTGCCAGCAGTGGGGCAGTAGAGCAGTACTTC. As protein: CASSGAVEQYF.

The chain recombines TRBV6-1 with TRBJ1-1; 10 positions match TRBD1. CDR1 and CDR2 (germline): MNHNS, SASEGT. V gave up 4 bases and J gave up 8 bases; unmatched junction bases: 7. The CDR3 loop spans 14 amino acids. This chain's CDR3 is CASSGAGTGVEAFF. The CDR3 coding sequence is TGTGCCAGCAGTGGAGCCGGGACAGGGGTAGAAGCTTTCTTT.

The chain is built from TRBV6-6 and TRBJ2-1; 15 nucleotides line up with TRBD2. This CDR3 has 15 residues. With V trimmed by 5 bases and J by 7 bases, 3 bases remained unmatched. Germline assignment: CDR1 MNHNY and CDR2 SVGAGI (reference sequence). CDR3: CASSDGTSGRNEQFF. The DNA of the CDR3 is TGTGCCAGCAGTGACGGGACTAGCGGGAGGAATGAGCAGTTCTTC.

The chain couples TRBV7-2 to TRBJ2-1; 7 nucleotides line up with TRBD2. The CDR3 contains 14 residues. In germline, CDR1 is SGHTA, CDR2 FQGNSA. J gave up 4 bases and V 7 bases, and 7 bases lay outside the gene matches. This CDR3 is CASTFYGGYNEQFF. The CDR3 DNA follows: TGTGCCAGCACCTTTTACGGGGGGTACAATGAGCAGTTCTTC.

This clone was counted a single time. This rearrangement joins TRBV6-6 to TRBJ2-7; D unresolved. Germline assignment: CDR1 MNHNY and CDR2 SVGAGI (reference sequence). The CDR3 has 10 residues. The V and J ends lost 4 bases and 5 bases respectively, with 3 bases between them. The CDR3 nucleotides are TGTGCCAGCAGTTTTAACGAGCAGTACTTC. Protein product: CASSFNEQYF.

The chain is built from TRBV2 and TRBJ2-2; 9 nucleotides align to TRBD1. Germline V gene data show CDR1 as SNHLY and CDR2 as FYNNEI. V lost 9 bases and J lost 4; bases outside the gene matches: 12. CDR3 length equals 16 residues. In nucleotides, the CDR3 is TGTGCCAGAGAGGTTGGGGGACAGGGAGGCACCGGGGAGCTGTTTTTT. Protein: CAREVGGQGGTGELFF.

V and J are TRBV10-1 and TRBJ2-7; 10 bases line up with TRBD1. The CDR3 spans 19 residues. V shed 6 bases and J 2 bases; nucleotides not matched to a gene: 19. Germline CDR1 WNHNN, CDR2 SYGVQD (reference sequence). In DNA, the CDR3 is TGCGCCAGCAGACACAAGGGGACAGGGGATATTCTACTCCCCTACGAGCAGTACTTC. Translated: CASRHKGTGDILLPYEQYF.

The chain combines TRBV27 with TRBJ2-5; tentatively, D is TRBD2 (5 bases). The CDR3 has 14 residues. V was shortened by 3 bases and J by 4 bases, with 12 bases between the two germline ends. Germline V CDR1 and CDR2: MNHEY, SMNVEV (reference sequence). The CDR3 DNA sequence: TGTGCCAGCAGTTTCTCTCGGGGAAGAGAGACCCAGTACTTC. Encoded protein: CASSFSRGRETQYF.

The J gene is TRBJ2-5, the V gene TRBV6-1; 7 bases line up with TRBD2. The CDR3 extends over 15 amino acids. Germline V lookup: CDR1 MNHNS, CDR2 SASEGT. Trimming removed 4 bases from V and 1 base from J; junction bases left unmatched: 6. The CDR3 DNA sequence: TGTGCCAGCAGTGGGACGGGACTACTCCAAGAGACCCAGTACTTC. Translation gives CASSGTGLLQETQYF.

This sequence joins TRBV7-3 and TRBJ2-3, with D tentatively TRBD1 (5 bases). Germline lookup yields CDR1 SGHTA and CDR2 FQGTGA. There are 13 residues in the CDR3. Between the trimmed V and J ends, which lost 0 bases and 8 bases, there was a span of 9 bases. The CDR3 DNA follows: TGTGCCAGCAGCTTAACAGGGGAAGCTACGCAGTATTTT. Protein sequence: CASSLTGEATQYF.

V and J are TRBV4-1 and TRBJ2-3, with D hard to call. The CDR3 consists of 13 residues. V was shortened by 1 base and J by 10 bases, with 12 bases between the two germline ends. CDR1 and CDR2 from the germline V gene are MGHRA and YSYEKL. CDR3 DNA sequence: TGCGCCAGCAGCCAAGTGTTAGTAGCCGCGCAGTATTTT. Protein sequence: CASSQVLVAAQYF.

The rearrangement joins TRBV7-9 to TRBJ2-1; perhaps TRBD1 as D (6 bases). This CDR3 contains 16 residues. Germline V CDR1 and CDR2: SEHNR, FQNEAQ (reference sequence). V lost 3 bases, J lost 7 bases, and 19 bases lay in between. CDR3 sequence (DNA): TGTGCCAGCAGCTTTCTCCTGGGACAATCCGGGAATGAGCAGTTCTTC. Amino acid sequence: CASSFLLGQSGNEQFF. Complete variable domain (other parts from reference TRBV7-9 and TRBJ2-1): DTGVSQNPRHKITKRGQNVTFRCDPISEHNRLYWYRQTLGQGPEFLTYFQNEAQLEKSRLLSDRFSAERPKGSFSTLEIQRTEQGDSAMYLCASSFLLGQSGNEQFFGPGTRLTVL.